This passage covers 32 T cell receptor beta chains from one sample sequenced in a study of cytomegalovirus exposure and HLA in healthy donors. In the PCR, 60 Vbeta and 13 Jbeta primers were used. The repertoire was sequenced with immunoSEQ multiplex PCR; TCRdb's copy has only in-frame clones and lacks some. Altogether 30,000 to 45,000 clones are present, roughly 85% being singletons, with the ten largest covering approximately 10%. Source material: PBMCs. These receptors came from a woman aged 40 to 50 in good health and CMV-seropositive.

The chain employs TRBV14 and TRBJ1-1; TRBD1 matches 8 bases. Germline lookup yields CDR1 SGHDN and CDR2 FVKESK. The CDR3 runs 14 residues. After removal of 6 bases from V and 3 bases from J, the junction contained 6 bases not matched to a gene. The CDR3 DNA follows: TGTGCCAGCAGTCAGGACAGGGTATACACTGAAGCTTTCTTT. Encoded protein: CASSQDRVYTEAFF.

The chain joins TRBV30 to TRBJ1-2; D might be TRBD1 (6 bases). Germline values: CDR1 GTSNPN, CDR2 SVGIG (reference sequence). The V end lost 7 bases, the J end lost 8 bases, and 14 bases lay between the germline ends. The CDR3 has 11 residues. The CDR3 loop reads CASKQGNGYTF. The CDR3 bases are TGTGCCTCAAAACAGGGAAACGGCTACACCTTC.

This sequence joins TRBV5-1 and TRBJ1-3, with D perhaps matching TRBD1 (5 bases). Deletions cut 4 bases from V and 4 bases from J, with 15 bases between. CDR3 length: 15 amino acids. CDR1 SGHRS and CDR2 YFSETQ come from the germline V gene. The CDR3 DNA follows: TGCGCCAGCAGCGCGGGACCCAGGGTAGGAAACACCATATATTTT. It is translated as CASSAGPRVGNTIYF.

This chain connects TRBV18 to TRBJ1-3, with D possibly matching TRBD1 (6 bases). This CDR3 region has 16 residues. Trimming shortened V by 8 bases and J by 0 bases, and 17 bases separated the two germline ends. Germline values: CDR1 KGHSH, CDR2 LQKENI. The CDR3 loop reads CASASGAGHSGNTIYF. The CDR3 bases are TGTGCCAGCGCCTCAGGGGCCGGACACTCTGGAAACACCATATATTTT. The full variable domain, with the rest looked up from reference TRBV18 and TRBJ1-3, is NAGVMQNPRHLVRRRGQEARLRCSPMKGHSHVYWYRQLPEEGLKFMVYLQKENIIDESGMPKERFSAEFPKEGPSILRIQQVVRGDSAAYFCASASGAGHSGNTIYFGEGSWLTVV.

This chain connects TRBV10-3 to TRBJ2-3; D perhaps matches TRBD2 (5 bases). The CDR3 totals 12 residues. V lost 3 bases and J lost 5, with 6 bases in between. Germline values: CDR1 ENHRY, CDR2 SYGVKD. Here the CDR3 reads CAISDRGDTQYF. The CDR3 DNA follows: TGTGCCATCAGTGACCGGGGAGATACGCAGTATTTT.

The chain couples TRBV7-2 to TRBJ1-5; tentatively, D is TRBD1 (5 bases). Germline V lookup: CDR1 SGHTA, CDR2 FQGNSA. This CDR3 has 16 residues. V was trimmed by 2 bases and J by 3 bases, leaving 14 bases between them. CDR3 loop: CASSLQGTMSNQPQHF. CDR3 DNA sequence: TGTGCCAGCAGCTTACAGGGTACCATGTCCAATCAGCCCCAGCATTTT.

This chain connects TRBV5-1 to TRBJ2-5; TRBD1 matches at 9 bases. The CDR3 has 14 residues. V dropped 5 bases and J dropped 1; count of bases not matched to a gene: 3. Germline CDR1 reads SGHRS; CDR2 reads YFSETQ. The CDR3 DNA sequence: TGCGCCAGCAGTACAGGGGGCCCCCAAGAGACCCAGTACTTC. Translated, it gives CASSTGGPQETQYF.

The V call is TRBV6-5, the J call TRBJ1-2, with D possibly being TRBD1 (6 bases). The germline CDR1 and CDR2 sequences are MNHEY and SVGAGI. The CDR3 extends over 13 amino acids. The V gene lost 5 bases and the J gene lost 3 bases, with 10 bases spanning the gap. The CDR3 bases are TGTGCCAGCAGTAACGGACAGCACTATGGCTACACCTTC. As protein: CASSNGQHYGYTF.

J is TRBJ2-5 and V is TRBV19, with D maybe TRBD2 (6 bases). Germline CDR1 is LNHDA and CDR2 is SQIVND (reference sequence). The CDR3 covers 16 residues. V was pared by 7 bases and J by 4 bases, with 22 bases between. CDR3 residues: CASKPNAGLIAETQYF. In nucleotides, the CDR3 is TGTGCCAGTAAACCAAACGCGGGACTGATTGCAGAGACCCAGTACTTC.

The gene calls are TRBV2 and TRBJ2-1, with D possibly being TRBD2 (6 bases). The CDR3 covers 13 residues. The V gene lost 6 bases and the J gene lost 3 bases, with 9 bases spanning the gap. Germline V CDR1 and CDR2: SNHLY, FYNNEI. In DNA, the CDR3 is TGTGCCAGCAGGTTAGCGGACTACAATGAGCAGTTCTTC. This translates into CASRLADYNEQFF. The variable domain in full, completed from reference TRBV2 and TRBJ2-1, reads EPEVTQTPSHQVTQMGQEVILRCVPISNHLYFYWYRQILGQKVEFLVSFYNNEISEKSEIFDDQFSVERPDGSNFTLKIRSTKLEDSAMYFCASRLADYNEQFFGPGTRLTVL.

The J gene is TRBJ1-4, the V gene TRBV6-5; 8 bases agree with TRBD1. This CDR3 is built from 13 residues. Germline V gene data show CDR1 as MNHEY and CDR2 as SVGAGI. Trimming cost V 6 bases and J 8 bases; bases outside gene matches: 5. The CDR3 spells CASSRGQGEKLFF. In nucleotides, the CDR3 is TGTGCCAGCAGCCGCGGACAGGGCGAAAAACTGTTTTTT.

V gene TRBV5-1 combines with J gene TRBJ2-2; the D is unclear. Germline assignment: CDR1 SGHRS and CDR2 YFSETQ. Trimming removed 0 bases from V and 4 bases from J, with 13 bases in between. CDR3 length: 16 residues. The CDR3 sequence is CASSLVFGVSTGELFF. Here the CDR3 DNA reads TGCGCCAGCAGCTTGGTATTCGGTGTTTCCACCGGGGAGCTGTTTTTT.

The V and J genes are TRBV5-1 and TRBJ1-1; the D is unclear. The CDR3 runs 15 residues. V gave up 0 bases and J gave up 3 bases, with 12 bases separating them. CDR1 is SGHRS, CDR2 YFSETQ, per germline. The CDR3: CASSLVMGRDTEAFF. The CDR3 DNA sequence: TGCGCCAGCAGCTTGGTTATGGGGAGGGACACTGAAGCTTTCTTT. The full variable domain, rest sourced from reference TRBV5-1 and TRBJ1-1, is KAGVTQTPRYLIKTRGQQVTLSCSPISGHRSVSWYQQTPGQGLQFLFEYFSETQRNKGNFPGRFSGRQFSNSRSEMNVSTLELGDSALYLCASSLVMGRDTEAFFGQGTRLTVV.

The chain has TRBV29-1 and TRBJ2-5; 12 bases are shared with TRBD2. Losses at the gene ends were 7 bases for V and 5 bases for J; bases not matched to a gene: 5. Per germline, CDR1 SQVTM and CDR2 ANQGSEA. This CDR3 is 13 amino acids long. CDR3 in DNA: TGCAGCGCTCTAGCGGGGGGGCCGGAGACCCAGTACTTC. Translated: CSALAGGPETQYF.

In DNA form, the CDR3 reads TGTGCCAGCAGCTTCCGGGACTATGGCTACACCTTC. Its translation is CASSFRDYGYTF. The chain has TRBV11-2 and TRBJ1-2; D gene unclear. The CDR3 is made up of 12 amino acids. Germline lookup yields CDR1 SGHAT and CDR2 FQNNGV. The ends were cut back, 3 bases at V and 3 bases at J, with 5 bases in the middle. The variable domain in full, completed from reference TRBV11-2 and TRBJ1-2, reads EAGVAQSPRYKIIEKRQSVAFWCNPISGHATLYWYQQILGQGPKLLIQFQNNGVVDDSQLPKDRFSAERLKGVDSTLKIQPAKLEDSAVYLCASSFRDYGYTFGSGTRLTVV.

V and J are TRBV19 and TRBJ1-5; 8 bases agree with TRBD1. CDR1 is LNHDA, CDR2 SQIVND, per germline (reference sequence). The V gene end was trimmed by 5 bases and the J gene end by 1 base; junction bases not matched to a gene: 4. This CDR3 region has 15 residues. The CDR3 DNA reads as TGTGCCAGTAGTGTGACAGGGGCAAGCAATCAGCCCCAGCATTTT. Its protein product is CASSVTGASNQPQHF.

The count of this clone is one. The chain is built from TRBV5-8 and TRBJ2-5, with 8 bases aligning to TRBD1. CDR1 and CDR2 (germline): SGHTS, YDEGEE. The CDR3 totals 16 residues. V shed 1 base and J 0 bases; nucleotides not matched to a gene: 5. CDR3 nucleotide sequence: TGTGCCAGCAGCTTGCACAGGGGGGAGTACCAAGAGACCCAGTACTTC. It is translated as CASSLHRGEYQETQYF.

This chain joins TRBV2 and TRBJ1-2; 7 positions agree with TRBD1. The germline V gene encodes CDR1 SNHLY and CDR2 FYNNEI. The CDR3 runs to 13 residues. V lost 3 bases and J lost 7; bases outside the gene matches: 5. The DNA for the CDR3 is TGTGCCAGCAGTGACAGGGGGTTATGTGGCTACACCTTC. This sequence encodes CASSDRGLCGYTF.

The chain uses TRBV7-2 and TRBJ2-3; tentative D call: TRBD2 (5 bases). The germline V and J ends were trimmed by 5 bases and 1 base, with 13 bases remaining between them. The CDR3 totals 15 residues. Germline CDR1 and CDR2: SGHTA and FQGNSA. CDR3 nucleotides: TGTGCCAGCAGCCCCGGGAATTTAGGCACAGATACGCAGTATTTT. Encoded protein: CASSPGNLGTDTQYF.

The chain employs TRBV11-2 and TRBJ2-3; 9 bases map to TRBD2. The germline CDR1 and CDR2 sequences are SGHAT and FQNNGV. The CDR3 is 16 residues long. The J segment lost 2 bases and the V segment lost 5 bases, leaving 8 bases of the junction unmatched. The CDR3 is CASSPGTSLYTDTQYF. The CDR3 region has the DNA TGTGCCAGCAGCCCCGGGACTAGCCTTTACACAGATACGCAGTATTTT. The whole variable domain, remainder taken from reference TRBV11-2 and TRBJ2-3, is EAGVAQSPRYKIIEKRQSVAFWCNPISGHATLYWYQQILGQGPKLLIQFQNNGVVDDSQLPKDRFSAERLKGVDSTLKIQPAKLEDSAVYLCASSPGTSLYTDTQYFGPGTRLTVL.

V gene TRBV10-3 combines with J gene TRBJ1-2; tentatively, D is TRBD1 (6 bases). CDR1 and CDR2 (germline): ENHRY, SYGVKD. This CDR3 is 13 amino acids long. Trimming shortened V by 10 bases and J by 0 bases, and 12 bases separated the two germline ends. This chain's CDR3 is CATMDRTNYGYTF. The CDR3, as DNA: TGTGCCACCATGGACAGAACTAACTATGGCTACACCTTC.

The V call is TRBV7-9, the J call TRBJ2-5; TRBD1 might be the D (5 bases). Germline V lookup: CDR1 SEHNR, CDR2 FQNEAQ (reference sequence). V was shortened by 4 bases and J by 4 bases, with 19 bases between the two germline ends. The CDR3 covers 16 residues. The CDR3 coding sequence is TGTGCCAGCAGCTCTATTCTAGGGGTCGTCGGAGAGACCCAGTACTTC. It specifies CASSSILGVVGETQYF.

The rearrangement links TRBV5-1 to TRBJ1-2; no definite D call. The CDR3 runs 13 residues. In germline, CDR1 is SGHRS, CDR2 YFSETQ. V gave up 4 bases and J gave up 3 bases, with 10 bases separating them. As DNA, the CDR3 is TGCGCCAGCAGCCCAGTCCCAGACTATGGCTACACCTTC. Translating it yields CASSPVPDYGYTF.

J is TRBJ1-3 and V is TRBV19; D is unresolved. V lost 1 base and J 2 bases, leaving 9 bases between the germline ends. The CDR3 is 15 residues long. Per germline, CDR1 LNHDA and CDR2 SQIVND (reference sequence). The CDR3: CASSIGDEAGNTIYF. CDR3 nucleotides: TGTGCCAGTAGTATAGGCGATGAAGCTGGAAACACCATATATTTT.

The rearrangement uses TRBV6-1 and TRBJ2-5; the match to TRBD1 covers 7 bases. Germline CDR1 reads MNHNS; CDR2 reads SASEGT. This CDR3 is 15 amino acids long. V lost 8 bases, J lost 2 bases, and 11 bases stayed unmatched. This chain's CDR3 is CASGPNRGRQETQYF. The DNA for the CDR3 is TGTGCCAGCGGCCCCAACAGGGGACGTCAAGAGACCCAGTACTTC.

V is TRBV6-5 and J is TRBJ2-2; TRBD1 matches at 11 bases. J gave up 6 bases and V 2 bases, and 2 bases lay outside the gene matches. Germline values: CDR1 MNHEY, CDR2 SVGAGI. The CDR3 loop spans 15 amino acids. The CDR3 spells CASSYRDRGSGELFF. In DNA, the CDR3 is TGTGCCAGCAGTTACCGGGACAGGGGGTCCGGGGAGCTGTTTTTT.

CDR3 loop: CASSPQRTGRGNQPQHF. As DNA, the CDR3 is TGTGCCAGCAGCCCGCAGCGGACAGGGAGGGGGAATCAGCCCCAGCATTTT. This chain connects TRBV7-9 to TRBJ1-5; 8 bases align to TRBD1. This CDR3 contains 17 residues. Per the germline V gene, CDR1 is SEHNR and CDR2 is FQNEAQ (reference sequence). V shed 5 bases, J shed 4 bases, and the junction held 13 bases outside the gene matches.

The chain carries TRBV15 and TRBJ2-5; TRBD1 is a possible D gene (5 bases). The CDR3 contains 16 residues. Between the trimmed V and J ends, which lost 0 bases and 7 bases, there was a span of 18 bases. Germline CDR1 is LNHNV and CDR2 is YYDKDF (reference sequence). CDR3 nucleotide sequence: TGTGCCACCAGCAGAGATGACGCCAGGGAAGACGTGACCCAGTACTTC. Translating gives CATSRDDAREDVTQYF.

This chain links TRBV29-1 with TRBJ2-2, with D possibly TRBD2 on 6 matching bases. The CDR3 is 14 residues long. The V gene's germline CDR1 is SQVTM and CDR2 ANQGSEA. Deletions cut 7 bases from V and 5 bases from J, with 17 bases between. Here the CDR3 reads CSAVEGWRTGELFF. The CDR3 bases are TGCAGCGCTGTGGAGGGTTGGAGGACCGGGGAGCTGTTTTTT.

The chain is built from TRBV19 and TRBJ2-7; possible D gene TRBD1, 6 bases. In germline, CDR1 is LNHDA, CDR2 SQIVND (reference sequence). V lost 5 bases, J lost 6 bases, and 20 bases lay in between. The CDR3 totals 15 residues. The CDR3, as DNA: TGTGCCAGTAGTTCAGGGGTAATCCGCACTTCCGAGCAGTACTTC. Amino acids: CASSSGVIRTSEQYF.

This chain joins TRBV10-3 and TRBJ1-1; a weak D match, TRBD1 (6 bases). Between the trimmed V and J ends, which lost 1 base and 5 bases, there was a span of 11 bases. Germline assignment: CDR1 ENHRY and CDR2 SYGVKD. The CDR3 loop spans 14 amino acids. The CDR3 DNA reads TGTGCCATCAGTGAGTTAGAGGGGGGGACTGAAGCTTTCTTT. Protein: CAISELEGGTEAFF.

The count of this clone is one. The chain couples TRBV10-3 to TRBJ1-2; 9 positions agree with TRBD1. The V gene's germline CDR1 is ENHRY and CDR2 SYGVKD. The CDR3 sequence is 14 residues long. V was pared by 5 bases and J by 2 bases, with 3 bases of the junction left unmatched. The CDR3 DNA reads TGTGCCATCAGTTTGACAGGGGGAAACTATGGCTACACCTTC. Protein: CAISLTGGNYGYTF.